This is a list of T cell receptor beta chains from one sample in a study of regulatory T cells in long-lasting Graves disease. TCRdb independently ran MiXCR on the multiplex PCR reads; one entry per CDR3 protein. This table holds hundreds of thousands of distinct CDR3 sequences, roughly 16% found once. Separately, the same data were catalogued under a study of T cells in Graves' hyperthyroidism and ophthalmopathy.

The sequences come from peripheral blood mononuclear cells (PBMCs), collected at new diagnosis, from a patient treated with antithyroid drugs. The source is a woman aged 40-60 years with Graves disease. CDR3s include the opening cysteine and the closing phenylalanine or tryptophan. The D gene is left open where the match is weak. Expanded clones get a size class; other rows say once, few or many, or leave the size out.

TRBJ1-1	.	many	TRBV7-9	TGTGCCAGCAGGGGACCGACGAACACTGAAGCTTTCTTT	CASRGPTNTEAFF
TRBJ2-3	.	many	TRBV10-3	TGTGCCGCGACCGGGAAGGTCACAGATACGCAGTATTTT	CAATGKVTDTQYF
TRBJ2-1	.	few	TRBV18	TGTGCCAGCTCACCACCTAGCGGAAGCTCCTACAATGAGCAGTTCTTC	CASSPPSGSSYNEQFF
TRBJ1-1	.	.	TRBV3-1	TGTGCCAGCAGCCAACTTGCACGGACTTACACTGAAGCTTTCTTT	CASSQLARTYTEAFF
TRBJ1-5	.	many	TRBV7-2	TGTGCCAGCAGCTTATCGGGGTGGGTTCAGCCCCAGCATTTT	CASSLSGWVQPQHF
TRBJ2-5	.	.	TRBV20-1	TGCAGTGCATTAAAAGACACCTCCCAAGAGACCCAGTACTTC	CSALKDTSQETQYF
TRBJ2-6	.	.	TRBV19	TGTGCCAGTAGTCTCCCCGACACTGGGGCCAACGTCCTGACTTTC	CASSLPDTGANVLTF
TRBJ2-1	.	many	TRBV2	TGTGCCAGCAGGGTAAACAATGAGCAGTTCTTC	CASRVNNEQFF
TRBJ2-1	TRBD2	many	TRBV18	TGTGCCAGCTCACCGAGTCGGCTAGCGGGTACCAATGAGCAGTTCTTC	CASSPSRLAGTNEQFF
TRBJ2-3	TRBD1	.	TRBV28	TGTGCCAGCAGTCTCGGGACAGGTGGGTCAGATACGCAGTATTTT	CASSLGTGGSDTQYF
TRBJ1-6	.	many	TRBV2	TGTGCCAGCAGAGGACAGAGCTCCTATAATTCACCCCTCCACTTT	CASRGQSSYNSPLHF
TRBJ2-3	TRBD2	.	TRBV19	TGTGCCAGTAGTATGTTCGGCGGGGGGAGATTAGATACGCAGTATTTT	CASSMFGGGRLDTQYF
TRBJ2-2	.	few	TRBV29-1	TGCAGCGTTGTGGGAGATCCCGGGGAGCTGTTTTTT	CSVVGDPGELFF
TRBJ1-6	.	many	TRBV3-1	TGTGCCAGCAGCCAAGTACAGGGAGATTCACCCCTCCACTTT	CASSQVQGDSPLHF
TRBJ1-5	.	many	TRBV13	TGTGCCAGCAGCTTGTTACAGCCTAGCAATCAGCCCCAGCATTTT	CASSLLQPSNQPQHF
TRBJ2-3	TRBD2	.	TRBV11-3	TGTGCCAGCAGCTTAGCCCTACTAGCGGGAGGGACAGATACGCAGTATTTT	CASSLALLAGGTDTQYF
TRBJ2-3	.	many	TRBV6-1	TGTGCCAGCAGCGGTTTTTGGGACAAGGGCCGGGATACGCAGTATTTT	CASSGFWDKGRDTQYF
TRBJ2-1	.	many	TRBV24-1	TGTGCCACTTCGAGCCCGGGGCACAATGAGCAGTTCTTC	CATSSPGHNEQFF
TRBJ2-2	.	few	TRBV5-1	TGCGCCAGCATCGAGACTTCAAACACCGGGGAGCTGTTTTTT	CASIETSNTGELFF
TRBJ2-7	.	few	TRBV4-1	TGTGCCAGCAGCCAAGATTCCCCCGGCGGCGCCAGCTCCTACGAGCAGTACTTC	CASSQDSPGGASSYEQYF
TRBJ2-1	TRBD1	.	TRBV20-1	TGCAGTGCCTTGGCTCCAGGGGGAAGTGAGCAGTTCTTC	CSALAPGGSEQFF
TRBJ2-3	TRBD2	many	TRBV3-1	TGTGCCAGCACCCCCGGAATAGCGGGGGCGGGAGATACGCAGTATTTT	CASTPGIAGAGDTQYF
TRBJ2-3	TRBD1	many	TRBV20-1	TGCAGCTCCGAGGGGACAGGGAGGGGATGGGGTACGCAGTATTTT	CSSEGTGRGWGTQYF
TRBJ2-7	TRBD1	many	TRBV12-3/TRBV12-4	TGTGCCAGCAGTTTAGCAGGGACAGGGGCTTTCGAGCAGTACTTC	CASSLAGTGAFEQYF
TRBJ1-1	TRBD1	many	TRBV10-1	TGTGCCAGTAGAGAAACAGGGGGCACTGAAGCTTTCTTT	CASRETGGTEAFF
TRBJ2-7	.	few	TRBV29-1	TGCAGCGTTGAAGCGGCGGACGGAAGCTCCTACGAGCAGTACTTC	CSVEAADGSSYEQYF
TRBJ1-5	.	few	TRBV6-5	TGTGCCAGCAGTTACGGGACTTTGAGCAATCAGCCCCAGCATTTT	CASSYGTLSNQPQHF
TRBJ2-3	TRBD2	many	TRBV7-8	TGTGCCAGCAGCTTAAACGCGGGAGCGGGGAATACGCAGTATTTT	CASSLNAGAGNTQYF
TRBJ1-4	.	many	TRBV28	TGTGCCAGCAGCCGCGGACCTTCGGCAGGTGAAAAACTGTTTTTT	CASSRGPSAGEKLFF
TRBJ1-1	.	.	TRBV4-1	TGCGCCAGCAGCCAAGATAGCCGACTGACAGGTCCAAACACTGAAGCTTTCTTT	CASSQDSRLTGPNTEAFF
TRBJ2-1	TRBD1	few	TRBV4-1	TGCGCCAGCAGCCTCCTAGCAGGGGGCGATTATAATGAGCAGTTCTTC	CASSLLAGGDYNEQFF
TRBJ2-1	.	.	TRBV7-3	TGTGCCAGCAGCCCCGGGACCTCCGTGGACAATGAGCAGTTCTTC	CASSPGTSVDNEQFF
TRBJ2-7	TRBD1	few	TRBV12-3/TRBV12-4	TGTGCCAGCAGTAAGACCGGGACAGGGTTCGACTACGAGCAGTACTTC	CASSKTGTGFDYEQYF
TRBJ2-1	TRBD1	many	TRBV18	TGCGCCAGCAGCCCGGGACAGGGGCCCTACAATGAGCAGTTCTTC	CASSPGQGPYNEQFF
TRBJ1-5	.	few	TRBV25-1	TGTGCCAGCAGTCGACGGCGTCTCGGTCAGCCCCAGCATTTT	CASSRRRLGQPQHF
TRBJ2-7	.	.	TRBV20-1	TGCAGTGCTATCAGTAACTACGAGCAGTACTTC	CSAISNYEQYF